This TCR beta chain was documented in a study of T-cell memory formation after mild COVID-19. Study information: In these data, TCR clusters were largely donor specific. Study-wide results and caveats: The pre-infection memory compartment contained some responding clones, suggesting cross-reactive memory joined.

Turning to this clonotype: Its target is unknown.

In germline, CDR1 is DFQATT, CDR2 SNEGSKA (reference sequence). CDR3 length: 13 residues. Trimming took 5 bases from V and 6 from J; bases not matched to a gene: 8. TCRdb analysed the 5' RACE reads with MiXCR anew, one entry per CDR3 protein. Here the sample spans over 500,000 distinct CDR3 sequences, roughly 17% being singletons. The source of this sequence is an adult woman who had mild COVID-19 (a few samples of this study predate the infection). Cell type and time point are not known. Source material: PBMCs or a T cell subset sorted from them (not recorded which). The rearrangement uses TRBV20-1 and TRBJ1-1, with 8 positions matching TRBD1. CDR3 bases: TGCAGTGCTCCACGACAGGGGTGGGCTGAAGCTTTCTTT. This codes for CSAPRQGWAEAFF.